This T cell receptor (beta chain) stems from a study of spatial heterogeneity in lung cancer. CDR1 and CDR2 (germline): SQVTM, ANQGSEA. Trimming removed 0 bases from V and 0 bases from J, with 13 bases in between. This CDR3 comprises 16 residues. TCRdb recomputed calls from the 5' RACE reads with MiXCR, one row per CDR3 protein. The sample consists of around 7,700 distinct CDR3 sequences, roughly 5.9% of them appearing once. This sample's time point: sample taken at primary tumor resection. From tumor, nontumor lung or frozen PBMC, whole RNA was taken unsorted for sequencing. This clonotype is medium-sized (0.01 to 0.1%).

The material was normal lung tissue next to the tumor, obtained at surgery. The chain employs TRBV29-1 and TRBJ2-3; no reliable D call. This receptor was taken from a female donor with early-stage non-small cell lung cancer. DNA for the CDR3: TGCAGCGTTGAAGAAGGTGGCGACTCTAGCACAGATACGCAGTATTTT. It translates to CSVEEGGDSSTDTQYF.